The clone carrying this TCR beta chain was recorded a few times. Its target is unknown. This sample was included in a study of identical twins. Study outcomes and limitations: Monozygotic twin pairs showed more out-of-frame TCR alpha sharing than models estimated.

Germline V lookup: CDR1 SGHAT, CDR2 FQNNGV. The CDR3 extends over 13 amino acids. Between the trimmed V and J ends, which lost 1 base and 8 bases, there was a span of 11 bases. The authors used template switching to add a universal primer site and gave cDNA unique molecular identifiers. TCRdb reprocessed the 5' RACE reads via MiXCR and lists one record per CDR3 protein. Of around 510,000 distinct CDR3 sequences listed, roughly 13% were seen once; the top ten hold approximately 0.98%. These sequences were also reported in another study, on yellow fever vaccine responses in identical twins. That paper states: Reports say the vaccine T cell response in twins looked partly convergent and partly personalized.

The rearrangement joins TRBV11-2 to TRBJ1-2; unclear D gene. The specimen was CD4+ T cells sorted from blood. This TCR came from a woman aged 18-35 years in good health. CDR3 loop: CASSLGTPLGYTF. CDR3 DNA: TGTGCCAGCAGCTTAGGGACCCCGTTAGGCTACACCTTC.